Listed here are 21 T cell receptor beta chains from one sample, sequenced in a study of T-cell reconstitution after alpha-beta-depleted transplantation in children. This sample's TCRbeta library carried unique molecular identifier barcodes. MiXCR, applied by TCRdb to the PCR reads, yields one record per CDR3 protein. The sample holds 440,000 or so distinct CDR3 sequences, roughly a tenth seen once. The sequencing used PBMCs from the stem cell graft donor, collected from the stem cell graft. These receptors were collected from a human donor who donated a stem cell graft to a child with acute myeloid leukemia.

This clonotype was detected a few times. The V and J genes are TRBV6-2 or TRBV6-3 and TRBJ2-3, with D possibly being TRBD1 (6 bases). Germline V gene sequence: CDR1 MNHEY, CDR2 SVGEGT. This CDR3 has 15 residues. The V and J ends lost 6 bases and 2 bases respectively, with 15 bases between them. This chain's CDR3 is CASSPLRTDTDTQYF. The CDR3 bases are TGTGCCAGCAGCCCGTTAAGGACAGACACAGATACGCAGTATTTT.

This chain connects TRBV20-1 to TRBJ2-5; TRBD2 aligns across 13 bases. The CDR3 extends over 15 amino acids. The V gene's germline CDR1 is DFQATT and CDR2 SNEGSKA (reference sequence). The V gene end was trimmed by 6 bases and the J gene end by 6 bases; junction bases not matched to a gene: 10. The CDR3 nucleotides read TGCAGTGCCAGACTAGCGGGGGGCCGATGGAAGACCCAGTACTTC. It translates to CSARLAGGRWKTQYF.

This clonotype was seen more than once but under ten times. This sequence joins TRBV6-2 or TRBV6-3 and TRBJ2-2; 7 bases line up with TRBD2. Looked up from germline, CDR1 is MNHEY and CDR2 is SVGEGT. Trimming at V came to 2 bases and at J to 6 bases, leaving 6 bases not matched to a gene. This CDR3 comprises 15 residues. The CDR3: CASSYGGSHAGELFF. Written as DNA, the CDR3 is TGTGCCAGCAGTTACGGCGGGAGTCATGCCGGGGAGCTGTTTTTT.

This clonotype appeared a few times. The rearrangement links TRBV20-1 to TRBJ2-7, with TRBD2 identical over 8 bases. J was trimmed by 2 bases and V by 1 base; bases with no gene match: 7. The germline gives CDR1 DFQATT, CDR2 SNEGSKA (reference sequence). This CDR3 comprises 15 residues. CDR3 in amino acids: CSARVLREDPYEQYF. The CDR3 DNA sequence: TGCAGTGCTAGAGTTTTGCGGGAGGACCCCTACGAGCAGTACTTC.

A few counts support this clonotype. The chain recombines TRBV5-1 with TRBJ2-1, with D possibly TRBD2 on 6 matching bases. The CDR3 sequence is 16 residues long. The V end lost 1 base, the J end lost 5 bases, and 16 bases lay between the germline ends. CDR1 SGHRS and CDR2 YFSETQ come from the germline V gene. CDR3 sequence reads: CASSLYLRSGDNEQFF. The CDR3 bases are TGCGCCAGCAGCTTGTATCTCAGGTCGGGGGACAATGAGCAGTTCTTC.

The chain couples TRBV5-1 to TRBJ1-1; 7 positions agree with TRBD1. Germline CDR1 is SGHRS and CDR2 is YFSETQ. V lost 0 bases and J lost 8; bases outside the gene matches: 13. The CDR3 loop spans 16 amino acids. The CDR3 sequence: CASSLGAHTGVKEAFF. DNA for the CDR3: TGCGCCAGCAGCTTGGGGGCCCACACAGGGGTGAAGGAAGCTTTCTTT. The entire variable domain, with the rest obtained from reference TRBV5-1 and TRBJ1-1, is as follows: KAGVTQTPRYLIKTRGQQVTLSCSPISGHRSVSWYQQTPGQGLQFLFEYFSETQRNKGNFPGRFSGRQFSNSRSEMNVSTLELGDSALYLCASSLGAHTGVKEAFFGQGTRLTVV.

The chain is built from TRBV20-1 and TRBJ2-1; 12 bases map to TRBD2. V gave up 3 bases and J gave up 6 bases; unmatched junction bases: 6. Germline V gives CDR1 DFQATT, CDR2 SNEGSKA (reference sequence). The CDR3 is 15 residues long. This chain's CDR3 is CSASPLAGGPNEQFF. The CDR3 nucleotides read TGCAGTGCTAGCCCCCTAGCGGGGGGGCCCAATGAGCAGTTCTTC.

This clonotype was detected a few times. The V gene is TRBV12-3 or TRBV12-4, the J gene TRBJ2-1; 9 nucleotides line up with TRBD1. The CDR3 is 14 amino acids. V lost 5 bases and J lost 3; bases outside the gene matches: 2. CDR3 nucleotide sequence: TGTGCCAGCAGTCAGACAGGGGGCTACAATGAGCAGTTCTTC. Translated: CASSQTGGYNEQFF.

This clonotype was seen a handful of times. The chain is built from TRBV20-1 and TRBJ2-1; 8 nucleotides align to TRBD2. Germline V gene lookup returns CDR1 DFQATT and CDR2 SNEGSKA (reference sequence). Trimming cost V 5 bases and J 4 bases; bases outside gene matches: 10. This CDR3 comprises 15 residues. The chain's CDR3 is CSAWGGSGNYNEQFF. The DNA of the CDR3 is TGCAGTGCTTGGGGGGGTAGCGGGAATTACAATGAGCAGTTCTTC.

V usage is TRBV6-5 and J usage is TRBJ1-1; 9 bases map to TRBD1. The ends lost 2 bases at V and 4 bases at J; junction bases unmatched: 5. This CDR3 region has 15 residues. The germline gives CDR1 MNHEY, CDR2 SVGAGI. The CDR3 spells CASSYSPDRGTEAFF. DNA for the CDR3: TGTGCCAGCAGTTACAGCCCGGACAGGGGCACTGAAGCTTTCTTT.

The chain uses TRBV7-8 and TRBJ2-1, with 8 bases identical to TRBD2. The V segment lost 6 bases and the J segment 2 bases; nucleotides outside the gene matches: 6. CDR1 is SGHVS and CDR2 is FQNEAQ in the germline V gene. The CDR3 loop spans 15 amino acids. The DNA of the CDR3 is TGTGCCAGCAGTCCGGGGGGGAGGCCCTACAATGAGCAGTTCTTC. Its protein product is CASSPGGRPYNEQFF.

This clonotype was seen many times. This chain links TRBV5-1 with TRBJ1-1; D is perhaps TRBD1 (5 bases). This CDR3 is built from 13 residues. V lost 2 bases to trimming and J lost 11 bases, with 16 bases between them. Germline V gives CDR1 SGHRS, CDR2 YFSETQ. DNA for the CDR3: TGCGCCAGCAGCTTCCAATCCCGGGGGGATGCTTTCTTT. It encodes CASSFQSRGDAFF.

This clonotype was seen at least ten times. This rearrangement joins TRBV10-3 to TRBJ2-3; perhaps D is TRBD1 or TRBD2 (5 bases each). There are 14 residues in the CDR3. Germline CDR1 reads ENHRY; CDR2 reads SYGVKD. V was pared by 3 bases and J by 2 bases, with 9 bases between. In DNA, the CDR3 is TGTGCCATCAGTGATTTGGGGGACACAGATACGCAGTATTTT. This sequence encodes CAISDLGDTDTQYF.

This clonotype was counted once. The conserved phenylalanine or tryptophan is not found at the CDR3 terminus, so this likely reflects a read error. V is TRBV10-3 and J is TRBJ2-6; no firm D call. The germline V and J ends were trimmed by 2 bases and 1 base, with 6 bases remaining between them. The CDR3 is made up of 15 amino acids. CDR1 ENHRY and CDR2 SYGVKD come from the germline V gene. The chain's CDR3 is CAISETVSGANVLTL. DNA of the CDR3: TGTGCCATCAGTGAGACGGTGTCTGGGGCCAACGTCCTGACTTTG.

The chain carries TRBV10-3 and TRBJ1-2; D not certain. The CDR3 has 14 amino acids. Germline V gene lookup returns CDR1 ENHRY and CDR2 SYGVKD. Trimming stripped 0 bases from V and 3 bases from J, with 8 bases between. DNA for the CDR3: TGTGCCATCAGTGAGTCTGGGGTGTACTATGGCTACACCTTC. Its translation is CAISESGVYYGYTF.

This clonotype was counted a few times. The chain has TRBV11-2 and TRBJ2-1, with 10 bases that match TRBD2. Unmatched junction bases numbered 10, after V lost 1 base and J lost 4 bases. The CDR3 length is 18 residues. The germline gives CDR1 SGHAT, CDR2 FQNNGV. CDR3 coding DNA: TGTGCCAGCAGCTTAGGGTCGGGGTCTAGCGGGGGTTACAATGAGCAGTTCTTC. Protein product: CASSLGSGSSGGYNEQFF.

The CDR3 DNA reads TGCAGCGTTGAAGGTTATTGGGACTATGGCTACACCTTC. It specifies CSVEGYWDYGYTF. The chain has TRBV29-1 and TRBJ1-2; D not certain. CDR1 and CDR2 (germline): SQVTM, ANQGSEA. The CDR3 has 13 amino acids. Trimming shortened V by 1 base and J by 3 bases, and 9 bases separated the two germline ends.

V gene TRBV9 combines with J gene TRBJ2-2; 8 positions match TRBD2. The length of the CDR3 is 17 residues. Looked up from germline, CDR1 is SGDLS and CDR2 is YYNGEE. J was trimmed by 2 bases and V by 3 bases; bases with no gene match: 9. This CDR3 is CASSGRLSGSNTGELFF. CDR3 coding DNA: TGTGCCAGCAGCGGGCGCCTAAGCGGGAGTAACACCGGGGAGCTGTTTTTT.

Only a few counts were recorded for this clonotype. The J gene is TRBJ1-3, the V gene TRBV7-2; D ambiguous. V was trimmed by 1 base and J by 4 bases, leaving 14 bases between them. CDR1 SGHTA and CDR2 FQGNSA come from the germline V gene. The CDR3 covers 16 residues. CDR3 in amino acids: CASSLVAVAEGNTIYF. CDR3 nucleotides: TGTGCCAGCAGCTTAGTGGCAGTGGCAGAAGGAAACACCATATATTTT.

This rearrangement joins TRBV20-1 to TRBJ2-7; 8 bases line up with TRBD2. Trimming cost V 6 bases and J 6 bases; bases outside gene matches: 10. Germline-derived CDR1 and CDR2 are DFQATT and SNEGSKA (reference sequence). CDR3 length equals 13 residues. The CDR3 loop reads CSALDQAGGEQYV. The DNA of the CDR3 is TGCAGTGCCCTAGACCAGGCGGGGGGCGAGCAGTACGTC.

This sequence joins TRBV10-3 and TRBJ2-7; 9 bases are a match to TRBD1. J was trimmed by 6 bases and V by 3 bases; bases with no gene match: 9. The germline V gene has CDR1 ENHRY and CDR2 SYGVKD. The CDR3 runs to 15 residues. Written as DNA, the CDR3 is TGTGCCATCAGTGACCCATCGGGACAGGGTCCCGAGCAGTACGTC. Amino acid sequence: CAISDPSGQGPEQYV.